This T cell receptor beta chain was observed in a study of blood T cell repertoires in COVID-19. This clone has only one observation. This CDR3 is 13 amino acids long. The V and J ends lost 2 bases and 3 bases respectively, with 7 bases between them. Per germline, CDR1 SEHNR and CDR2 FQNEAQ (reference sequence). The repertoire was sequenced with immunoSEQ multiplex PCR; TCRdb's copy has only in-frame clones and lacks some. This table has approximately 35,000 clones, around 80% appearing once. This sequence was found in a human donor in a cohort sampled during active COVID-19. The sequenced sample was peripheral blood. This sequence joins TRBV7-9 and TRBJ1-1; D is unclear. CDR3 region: CASSLREDTEAFF. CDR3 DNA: TGTGCCAGCAGCTTAAGGGAGGACACTGAAGCTTTCTTT.